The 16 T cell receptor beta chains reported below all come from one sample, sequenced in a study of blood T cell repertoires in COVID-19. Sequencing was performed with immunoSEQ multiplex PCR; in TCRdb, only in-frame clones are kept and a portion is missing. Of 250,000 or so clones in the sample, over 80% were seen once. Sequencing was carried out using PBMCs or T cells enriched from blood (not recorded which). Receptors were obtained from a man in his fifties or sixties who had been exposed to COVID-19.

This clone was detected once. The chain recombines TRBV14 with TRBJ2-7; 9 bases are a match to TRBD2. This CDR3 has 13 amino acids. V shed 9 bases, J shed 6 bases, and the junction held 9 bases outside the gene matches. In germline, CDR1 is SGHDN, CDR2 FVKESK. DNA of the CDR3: TGTGCCAGAATAGCGGGAGAAGGGTTCGAGCAGTACGTC. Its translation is CARIAGEGFEQYV.

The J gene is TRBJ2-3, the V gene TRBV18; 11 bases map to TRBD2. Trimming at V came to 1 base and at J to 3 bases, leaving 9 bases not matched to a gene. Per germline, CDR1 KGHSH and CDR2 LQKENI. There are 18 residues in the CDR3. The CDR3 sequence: CASSPLPGTSGGTDTQYF. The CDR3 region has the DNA TGTGCCAGCTCACCACTTCCCGGGACTAGCGGTGGGACAGATACGCAGTATTTT.

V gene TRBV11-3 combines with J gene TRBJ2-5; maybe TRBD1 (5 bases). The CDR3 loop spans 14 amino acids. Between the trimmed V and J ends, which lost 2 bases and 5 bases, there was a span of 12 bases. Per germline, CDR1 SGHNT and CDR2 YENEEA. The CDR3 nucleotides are TGTGCCAGCAGCTTATTAGGGGTACCGGAGACCCAGTACTTC. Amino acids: CASSLLGVPETQYF.

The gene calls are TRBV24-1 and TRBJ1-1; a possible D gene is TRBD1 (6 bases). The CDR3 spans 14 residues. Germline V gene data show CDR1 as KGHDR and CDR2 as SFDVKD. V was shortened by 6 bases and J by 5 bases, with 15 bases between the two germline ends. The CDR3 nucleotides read TGTGCCACCAGTAGTTCAGGGGTTTGGACTGAAGCTTTCTTT. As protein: CATSSSGVWTEAFF.

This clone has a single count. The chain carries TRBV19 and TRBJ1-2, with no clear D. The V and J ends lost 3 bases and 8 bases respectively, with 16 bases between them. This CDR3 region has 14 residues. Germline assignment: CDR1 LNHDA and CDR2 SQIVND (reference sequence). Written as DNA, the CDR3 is TGTGCCAGTAGTATTGCCCGAGGGAGCGAAGGCTACACCTTC. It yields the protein CASSIARGSEGYTF.

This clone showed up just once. The CDR3 coding sequence is TGTGCCAGCTCACCCGCCGGGACAGGGAGCTACGAGCAGTACTTC. Protein: CASSPAGTGSYEQYF. This chain joins TRBV18 and TRBJ2-7, with TRBD1 matching over 9 bases. Unmatched junction bases numbered 6, after V lost 3 bases and J lost 3 bases. The CDR3 totals 15 residues. Germline CDR1 reads KGHSH; CDR2 reads LQKENI.

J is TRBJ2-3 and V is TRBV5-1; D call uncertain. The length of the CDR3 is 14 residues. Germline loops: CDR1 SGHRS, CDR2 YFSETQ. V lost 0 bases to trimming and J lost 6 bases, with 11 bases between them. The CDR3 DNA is TGCGCCAGCAGCTTGGAGCCGCCCGGGGATACGCAGTATTTT. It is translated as CASSLEPPGDTQYF.

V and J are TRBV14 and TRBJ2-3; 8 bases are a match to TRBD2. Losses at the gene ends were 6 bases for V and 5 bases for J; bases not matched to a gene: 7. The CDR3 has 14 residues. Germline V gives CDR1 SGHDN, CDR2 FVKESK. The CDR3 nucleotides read TGTGCCAGCAGACAGACTAGCGCGGGAGATACGCAGTATTTT. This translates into CASRQTSAGDTQYF.

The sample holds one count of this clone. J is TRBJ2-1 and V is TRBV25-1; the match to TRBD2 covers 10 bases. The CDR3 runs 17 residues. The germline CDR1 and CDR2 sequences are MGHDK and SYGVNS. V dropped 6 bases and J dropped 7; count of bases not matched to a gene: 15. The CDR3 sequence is CASSAREERGGRNEQFF. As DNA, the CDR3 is TGTGCCAGCAGCGCGCGGGAGGAGCGGGGGGGCCGAAATGAGCAGTTCTTC. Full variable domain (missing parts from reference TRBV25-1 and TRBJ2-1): EADIYQTPRYLVIGTGKKITLECSQTMGHDKMYWYQQDPGMELHLIHYSYGVNSTEKGDLSSESTVSRIRTEHFPLTLESARPSHTSQYLCASSAREERGGRNEQFFGPGTRLTVL.

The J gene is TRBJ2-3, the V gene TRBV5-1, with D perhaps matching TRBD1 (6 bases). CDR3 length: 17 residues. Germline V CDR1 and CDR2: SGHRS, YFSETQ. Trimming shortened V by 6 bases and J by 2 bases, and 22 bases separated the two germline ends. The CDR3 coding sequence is TGCGCCAGCACAGGGGCAATTGTGGCAGGACACACAGATACGCAGTATTTT. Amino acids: CASTGAIVAGHTDTQYF.

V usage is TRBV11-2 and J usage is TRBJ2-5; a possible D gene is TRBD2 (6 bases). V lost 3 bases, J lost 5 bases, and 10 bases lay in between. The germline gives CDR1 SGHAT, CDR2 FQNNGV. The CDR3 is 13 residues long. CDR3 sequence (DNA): TGTGCCAGCAGCTTTACCGGGAGCGAGACCCAGTACTTC. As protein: CASSFTGSETQYF.

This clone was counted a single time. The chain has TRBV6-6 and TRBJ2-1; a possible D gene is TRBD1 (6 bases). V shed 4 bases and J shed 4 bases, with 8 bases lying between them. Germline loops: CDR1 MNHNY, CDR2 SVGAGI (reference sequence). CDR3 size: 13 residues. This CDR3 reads CASSFGQYNEQFF. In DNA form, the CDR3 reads TGTGCCAGCAGTTTTGGACAGTACAATGAGCAGTTCTTC.

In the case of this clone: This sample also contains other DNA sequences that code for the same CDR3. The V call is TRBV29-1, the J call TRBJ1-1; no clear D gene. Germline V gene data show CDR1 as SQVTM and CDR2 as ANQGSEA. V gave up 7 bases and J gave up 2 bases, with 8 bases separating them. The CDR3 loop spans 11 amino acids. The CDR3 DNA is TGCAGCGCCCGGGTCAACACTGAAGCTTTCTTT. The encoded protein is CSARVNTEAFF.

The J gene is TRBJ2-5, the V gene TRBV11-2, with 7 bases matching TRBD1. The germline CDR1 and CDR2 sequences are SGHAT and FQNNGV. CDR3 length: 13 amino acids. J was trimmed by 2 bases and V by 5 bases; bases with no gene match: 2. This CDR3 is CASSTGQQETQYF. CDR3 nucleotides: TGTGCCAGCAGCACGGGACAGCAAGAGACCCAGTACTTC.

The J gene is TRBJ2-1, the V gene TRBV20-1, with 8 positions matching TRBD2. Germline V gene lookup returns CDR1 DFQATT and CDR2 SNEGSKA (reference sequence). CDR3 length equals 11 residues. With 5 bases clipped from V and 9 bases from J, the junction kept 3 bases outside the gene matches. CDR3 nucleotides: TGCAGTGCTTCCAGCGGGAGTGAGCAGTTCTTC. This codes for CSASSGSEQFF.

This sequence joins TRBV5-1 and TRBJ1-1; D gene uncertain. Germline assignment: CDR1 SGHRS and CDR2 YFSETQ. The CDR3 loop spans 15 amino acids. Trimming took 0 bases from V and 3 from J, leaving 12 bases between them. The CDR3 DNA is TGCGCCAGCAGCTTGGAACCAGGCGGGGACACTGAAGCTTTCTTT. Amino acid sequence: CASSLEPGGDTEAFF.